The clone carrying this T cell receptor beta chain was recorded only once. Its antigen remains unknown. This entry belongs to a study of radiation and T cells in renal cell carcinoma. Study overall: Nephrectomy followed 15 Gy stereotactic body radiation by 4 weeks.

Repertoires were generated with immunoSEQ multiplex PCR, while TCRdb's copy carries only in-frame clones and drops some. The sample lists 130,000 or so clones; 70% to 90% were seen once. CDR1 and CDR2 from the germline V gene are MGHRA and YSYEKL. This CDR3 contains 15 residues. Trimming cost V 4 bases and J 0 bases; bases outside gene matches: 4. The time point is: baseline pretreatment blood. The treatment was: 15 Gy SBRT to primary tumor, nephrectomy 4 weeks later. Radiation-treated patients gave blood at baseline, week 2 and week 4. The study's findings and limits: Without pretreatment biopsies, baseline tumor clonotype presence was undetermined.

The source is a woman aged 45-60 years with renal cell carcinoma. This specimen consisted of blood, obtained from a patient whose treatment included radiotherapy and nephrectomy. The chain has TRBV4-1 and TRBJ2-7; TRBD1 agrees at 9 bases. CDR3 region: CASSRTGVSSYEQYF. The CDR3 region has the DNA TGCGCCAGCAGCCGGACAGGGGTGAGCTCCTACGAGCAGTACTTC.